The clone carrying this T cell receptor (beta chain) appeared once. The antigen is unknown. Sequenced by immunoSEQ multiplex PCR; TCRdb stores in-frame clones only, minus some. The data contain some 55,000 clones, just over 90% of them singletons. The data are from a study of OX40 agonist ivuxolimab in advanced cancers. About the research overall: Given to patients was ivuxolimab, an agonistic anti-OX40 (CD134) antibody. Earlier anti-PD-1, anti-PD-L1 or anti-CTLA-4 therapy was permitted; roughly 42% had received some.

Study-wide findings and caveats: No determination was made of the antigen specificity of the expanded peripheral T cells. CD4+ T cells averaged fewer expanded clones than CD8+ T cells.

This CDR3 has 14 residues. J lost 4 bases, V lost 6 bases, and 7 bases had no gene match. Germline loops: CDR1 KGHSH, CDR2 LQKENI. This clonotype was obtained from an adult with an advanced solid tumor such as melanoma, head and neck, liver or kidney cancer. The input for sequencing was CD4+ or CD8+ T cells sorted from blood, taken in a trial of the OX40 agonist ivuxolimab. The genes are TRBV18 and TRBJ2-5; 8 positions match TRBD1. In DNA form, the CDR3 reads TGTGCCAGCTCGCCCCAAGACAGGGGAGAGACCCAGTACTTC. The encoded protein is CASSPQDRGETQYF. The full variable domain, in which reference TRBV18 and TRBJ2-5 provide the parts outside the CDR3, is NAGVMQNPRHLVRRRGQEARLRCSPMKGHSHVYWYRQLPEEGLKFMVYLQKENIIDESGMPKERFSAEFPKEGPSILRIQQVVRGDSAAYFCASSPQDRGETQYFGPGTRLLVL.